This record covers a single T cell receptor beta chain. The entry originates in a study of T cell responses to AZD1222 COVID-19 vaccine. Profiling relied on immunoSEQ multiplex PCR, and the TCRdb table lists in-frame clones only, not all of them. The sample has roughly 200,000 clones; approximately 90% are singletons. CDR1 and CDR2 (germline): SQVTM, ANQGSEA. The CDR3 length is 12 residues. V was pared by 3 bases and J by 4 bases, with 7 bases between. The TCR was taken from an adult who received the AZD1222 COVID-19 vaccine. Specimen: peripheral blood, collected 28 days after the second AZD1222 dose. This rearrangement joins TRBV29-1 to TRBJ2-1; D is uncertain. The DNA for the CDR3 is TGCAGCGTTGACTTGGTATACAATGAGCAGTTCTTC. Its protein product is CSVDLVYNEQFF.